The 23 T cell receptor beta chains below come from one sample, sequenced in a study of HIV-infected patients and healthy controls (dated by TCRdb to the mid-2010s). The protocol used for the library was 5' RACE. TCRdb records Illumina MiSeq as the sequencer. TCRdb took the public reads, trimmed them with fastp at Q25, ran MiXCR for clone calling and kept in-frame beta chains. CDR3 protein duplicates are merged, each entry listing the most common genes and DNA. The sample data list about 67,000 distinct CDR3 sequences, and roughly a sixth of these were observed just once. The top ten clones comprise 5.5% to 6% of the sample. The sequenced sample consisted of CD4+ T cells from blood. These receptors were taken from a human donor in good health.

This chain connects TRBV2 to TRBJ2-7; TRBD2 aligns across 11 bases. Germline V gene data show CDR1 as SNHLY and CDR2 as FYNNEI. The CDR3 is 15 amino acids. Losses at the gene ends were 4 bases for V and 1 base for J; bases not matched to a gene: 3. As DNA, the CDR3 is TGTGCCAGCAGTGGGGGACTAGCGGCGTCCTACGAGCAGTACTTC. This translates into CASSGGLAASYEQYF.

The count of this clonotype is one. The rearrangement joins TRBV29-1 to TRBJ2-5, with TRBD2 as a possible D gene (5 bases). CDR3 length: 15 amino acids. Germline CDR1 SQVTM, CDR2 ANQGSEA. V lost 6 bases to trimming and J lost 1 base, with 18 bases between them. The CDR3, as DNA: TGCAGCGTGAACCCGCCGGACTCTGGCCAAGAGACCCAGTACTTC. Translating it yields CSVNPPDSGQETQYF.

V and J are TRBV3-1 and TRBJ2-1; tentatively, D is TRBD1 or TRBD2 (6 bases each). V was clipped by 1 base and J by 6 bases, with 7 bases between them. CDR3 length: 13 residues. Per the germline V gene, CDR1 is LGHDT and CDR2 is YNNKEL (reference sequence). CDR3 DNA sequence: TGTGCCAGCAGCCAAGGGGGGGCCAATGAGCAGTTCTTC. This translates into CASSQGGANEQFF.

This clonotype was picked up a small number of times. J is TRBJ1-4 and V is TRBV2; tentatively, D is TRBD1 (5 bases). The CDR3 has 13 amino acids. Per germline, CDR1 SNHLY and CDR2 FYNNEI. V lost 7 bases to trimming and J lost 4 bases, with 10 bases between them. The CDR3 coding sequence is TGTGCCAGCAAGGGGCCTCTTAATGAAAAACTGTTTTTT. Its translation is CASKGPLNEKLFF.

This clonotype showed up many times. This chain links TRBV30 with TRBJ2-1; D remains unclear. V lost 8 bases and J 4 bases, leaving 9 bases between the germline ends. Germline V gives CDR1 GTSNPN, CDR2 SVGIG (reference sequence). The CDR3 covers 11 residues. This CDR3 is CARQIYNEQFF. The CDR3, as DNA: TGTGCCCGGCAGATTTACAATGAGCAGTTCTTC.

This clonotype was picked up a small number of times. This chain links TRBV5-1 with TRBJ2-7, with D possibly being TRBD1 (5 bases). The CDR3 length is 14 residues. V lost 2 bases to trimming and J lost 0 bases, with 9 bases between them. CDR1 and CDR2 from the germline V gene are SGHRS and YFSETQ. The CDR3 nucleotides are TGCGCCAGCAGCTTACAGGTCTCCTCCTACGAGCAGTACTTC. This codes for CASSLQVSSYEQYF.

This chain uses TRBV30 with TRBJ1-4; D might be TRBD1 (6 bases). The CDR3 is 14 residues long. Germline-derived CDR1 and CDR2 are GTSNPN and SVGIG (reference sequence). Trimming took off 2 bases at V and 5 bases at J, with 12 bases between the two ends. In DNA, the CDR3 is TGTGCCTGGAGTACAGGGACAAGGAATGAAAAACTGTTTTTT. It specifies CAWSTGTRNEKLFF.

The gene calls are TRBV19 and TRBJ1-4, with 7 bases that match TRBD1. This CDR3 is built from 15 residues. The germline V gene has CDR1 LNHDA and CDR2 SQIVND (reference sequence). Germline trimming cut 5 bases from V and 6 bases from J; bases unmatched to any gene: 9. In nucleotides, the CDR3 is TGTGCCAGTAGTTCGACGGGACAGATATATGAAAAACTGTTTTTT. Translation: CASSSTGQIYEKLFF. The full variable domain, its missing parts supplied by reference TRBV19 and TRBJ1-4, is DGGITQSPKYLFRKEGQNVTLSCEQNLNHDAMYWYRQDPGQGLRLIYYSQIVNDFQKGDIAEGYSVSREKKESFPLTVTSAQKNPTAFYLCASSSTGQIYEKLFFGSGTQLSVL.

This clonotype has a handful of counts. V usage is TRBV6-2 or TRBV6-3 and J usage is TRBJ2-3, with 10 bases that match TRBD2. The CDR3 has 15 amino acids. CDR1 is MNHEY and CDR2 is SVGEGT in the germline V gene. V shed 5 bases, J shed 4 bases, and the junction held 6 bases outside the gene matches. Here the CDR3 reads CASSSPSGRADTQYF. For the CDR3, the DNA is TGTGCCAGCAGTAGCCCTAGCGGGAGAGCAGATACGCAGTATTTT.

The rearrangement uses TRBV7-2 and TRBJ1-6; TRBD1 matches 7 bases. Germline V gene data show CDR1 as SGHTA and CDR2 as FQGNSA. The CDR3 is 15 amino acids. Unmatched junction bases numbered 10, after V lost 5 bases and J lost 9 bases. CDR3: CASSARQGASSPLHF. CDR3 in DNA: TGTGCCAGCAGCGCCCGACAGGGCGCCAGTTCACCCCTCCACTTT.

The rearrangement uses TRBV20-1 and TRBJ1-1, with D possibly matching TRBD1 (5 bases). The CDR3 sequence is 14 residues long. With 6 bases removed from V and 3 bases from J, the gap between germline ends came to 17 bases. In germline, CDR1 is DFQATT, CDR2 SNEGSKA (reference sequence). The DNA of the CDR3 is TGCAGTGCACTAGACCGCCAGGGTCACACTGAAGCTTTCTTT. Translated: CSALDRQGHTEAFF.

This clonotype was observed a handful of times. The chain has TRBV12-5 and TRBJ2-1; no definite D call. V was shortened by 2 bases and J by 5 bases, with 7 bases between the two germline ends. Germline CDR1 LGHNT, CDR2 FRNRAP. This CDR3 has 13 residues. CDR3 region: CASGLYSNNEQFF. CDR3 nucleotide sequence: TGTGCTAGTGGTTTGTACTCTAACAATGAGCAGTTCTTC.

This clonotype was seen ten or more times. J is TRBJ2-2 and V is TRBV20-1, with D hard to call. Between the trimmed V and J ends, which lost 3 bases and 9 bases, there was a span of 8 bases. Looked up from germline, CDR1 is DFQATT and CDR2 is SNEGSKA (reference sequence). CDR3 length: 11 residues. The CDR3 DNA is TGCAGTGCTAGTCCAAGACGGGAGCTGTTTTTT. Protein product: CSASPRRELFF.

This clonotype was seen a handful of times. The chain combines TRBV30 with TRBJ1-1, with no clear D. The V gene lost 4 bases and the J gene lost 4 bases, with 25 bases spanning the gap. The CDR3 length is 17 residues. Germline V lookup: CDR1 GTSNPN, CDR2 SVGIG (reference sequence). In DNA, the CDR3 is TGTGCCTGGAATGGGCCCAGAGCCAGTGTCTCGGCCACTGAAGCTTTCTTT. As protein: CAWNGPRASVSATEAFF.

This chain joins TRBV4-3 and TRBJ2-3; 11 bases line up with TRBD2. The ends lost 7 bases at V and 2 bases at J; junction bases unmatched: 8. The CDR3 covers 16 residues. Germline V gene sequence: CDR1 LGHNA, CDR2 YSLEER. CDR3 sequence: CASTIPSGGFTDTQYF. The DNA for the CDR3 is TGCGCCAGCACCATCCCTAGCGGGGGGTTCACAGATACGCAGTATTTT.

The chain couples TRBV29-1 to TRBJ1-1; possible D gene TRBD1, 5 bases. Trimming pared 4 bases from V and 2 bases from J, leaving 14 bases between. Germline loops: CDR1 SQVTM, CDR2 ANQGSEA. This CDR3 spans 14 amino acids. The CDR3 is CSVARGAGNTEAFF. The DNA for the CDR3 is TGCAGCGTTGCCCGAGGGGCTGGTAACACTGAAGCTTTCTTT.

In this sample, this clonotype turned up many times. CDR3 loop: CASSEEGGTSTDTQYF. CDR3 DNA sequence: TGTGCCAGCAGTGAAGAGGGGGGGACCAGCACAGATACGCAGTATTTT. J is TRBJ2-3 and V is TRBV2; D may be TRBD2 (7 bases). Germline lookup yields CDR1 SNHLY and CDR2 FYNNEI. CDR3 length equals 16 residues. V was trimmed by 1 base and J by 0 bases, leaving 11 bases between them.

This chain links TRBV12-3 or TRBV12-4 with TRBJ2-1; 12 bases match TRBD2. The CDR3 spans 17 residues. Unmatched junction bases numbered 11, after V lost 9 bases and J lost 2 bases. As DNA, the CDR3 is TGTGCCAGTCGTGCCCCTAGCGGGAGGGGCCCCTACAATGAGCAGTTCTTC. It codes for CASRAPSGRGPYNEQFF.

This clonotype was picked up a small number of times. The chain uses TRBV12-3 or TRBV12-4 and TRBJ2-7; TRBD2 matches at 10 bases. J lost 2 bases, V lost 0 bases, and 10 bases had no gene match. The CDR3 has 18 amino acids. The CDR3 sequence: CASSLAVTHSGGTYEQYF. The CDR3, as DNA: TGTGCCAGCAGTTTAGCGGTAACTCATAGCGGGGGGACCTACGAGCAGTACTTC.

This clonotype was counted once. The V and J genes are TRBV19 and TRBJ2-7; possible D gene TRBD1, 5 bases. The V end was cut by 1 base, the J end by 2 bases, with 15 bases between. The germline V gene encodes CDR1 LNHDA and CDR2 SQIVND (reference sequence). The CDR3 spans 16 residues. CDR3 residues: CASSIVSGRVPYEQYF. The CDR3 DNA reads TGTGCCAGTAGTATAGTATCGGGCAGGGTCCCCTACGAGCAGTACTTC.

This chain joins TRBV7-2 and TRBJ2-1; possible D gene TRBD2, 7 bases. In germline, CDR1 is SGHTA, CDR2 FQGNSA. The CDR3 loop spans 15 amino acids. V was clipped by 1 base and J by 3 bases, with 10 bases between them. The CDR3 here is CASSLGGGHYNEQFF. The CDR3 region has the DNA TGTGCCAGCAGCTTAGGGGGGGGCCACTACAATGAGCAGTTCTTC.

The chain links TRBV19 to TRBJ1-1; 12 bases align to TRBD1. CDR1 is LNHDA, CDR2 SQIVND, per germline (reference sequence). With 8 bases clipped from V and 2 bases from J, the junction kept 9 bases outside the gene matches. This CDR3 is 16 amino acids long. The CDR3 sequence is CASVWGQGAPNTEAFF. The CDR3 DNA sequence: TGTGCCAGTGTCTGGGGACAGGGGGCACCTAACACTGAAGCTTTCTTT.

This clonotype was observed a handful of times. The V call is TRBV24-1, the J call TRBJ1-2, with D unresolved. Germline CDR1 reads KGHDR; CDR2 reads SFDVKD. Deletions cut 2 bases from V and 4 bases from J, with 7 bases between. CDR3 length equals 13 residues. The CDR3: CATSDWQSYGYTF. The CDR3 DNA reads as TGTGCCACCAGTGATTGGCAGAGCTATGGCTACACCTTC.